The clone carrying this T cell receptor beta chain was observed a handful of times. These data come from a study of identical twins. CDR1 and CDR2 (germline): ENHRY, SYGVKD. The CDR3 is made up of 13 amino acids. The ends lost 8 bases at V and 4 bases at J; junction bases unmatched: 4. TCRdb analysed the 5' RACE reads with MiXCR anew, one entry per CDR3 protein. The sample lists approximately 260,000 distinct CDR3 sequences, about 8% seen once, with around 3% in the top ten. These data also formed part of another study, on yellow fever vaccine responses in identical twins.

The rearrangement links TRBV10-3 to TRBJ2-3, with TRBD1 identical over 9 bases. Sequencing was performed on CD8+ T cells sorted from blood. The receptor was derived from a woman aged 18-29 years in good health. The CDR3: CAILDRGADTQYF. The CDR3 DNA follows: TGTGCCATCCTAGACAGGGGGGCAGATACGCAGTATTTT.